Sequencing of this T cell receptor beta chain was carried out in a study of T cells in tuberculosis (dated by TCRdb to 2016 to 2019). General notes on the study: To characterize T cells specific for the mycobacterial lipid antigen glucose monomycolate (GMM), the study used CD1B tetramers together with high-throughput TCR immunosequencing. A South African clinical cohort compared IGRA-negative adolescents, IGRA-positive adolescents with latent tuberculosis and adults with active tuberculosis, around ten per group.

At study entry, a tuberculin skin test and the QuantiFERON-TB GOLD In-Tube IGRA were used to screen adolescents for latent tuberculosis infection. Immunosequencing was performed on unsorted cryopreserved PBMC, with some 100,000 T cells per clinical donor covered on average. Eleven high schools in the Worcester region of the Western Cape, South Africa, served as enrollment sites for adolescents aged 12 to 18 years. Approximately ten M. tuberculosis-infected adolescents and some ten uninfected adolescents, matched for age and sex, were selected. PBMC from adolescents were isolated by density centrifugation from freshly drawn heparinized blood and then cryopreserved. TCR libraries were generated with the immunoSEQ multiplex PCR assay, using TCR-beta and/or TCR-alpha/delta assays for each sample. Amplified TCR libraries were sequenced on the Illumina high-throughput platform. The paper's data handling went like this. Clustering and dimensionality reduction were performed using pairwise TCRdist distances among GMM-specific receptors from ex vivo sorted or in vitro expanded T cells. The score assigned to each clinical repertoire was mean NN-distance, meaning the average TCRdist to the nearest 10% of tetramer-positive reference sequences. To compute GEM TCR motif frequency, the fraction of unique TCRs matching known GEM sequences by V/J usage and CDR3 length was calculated. Linear discriminant analysis with leave-one-out cross-validation, implemented in scikit-learn, was used to classify active tuberculosis. The immuneACCESS repertoire file appears here via TCRdb, limited to in-frame rearrangements. These files lack a portion of the clones; in checked studies, under half of the deficit traces to unresolved V genes, and the cause of the others is not known. V, J and clone size reflect that table, while D and trimming were determined from the DNA. Recorded for this sample are roughly 35,000 clones; 90% to 95% of them occurred a single time. The ten largest clones represent roughly an eighth of the sample.

This clone showed up just a few times. The target of this receptor is not known. The sample holds no much larger clone one base away, and base qualities are not on file. Study-level results and caveats: Active tuberculosis TCR-alpha repertoires showed smaller mean NN-distances to GMM-specific TCRs than IGRA-negative controls, suggesting clonal expansion of these TCRs. Which clinical samples got chosen depended on the availability of cryopreserved specimens, and the active tuberculosis cases were adults, whereas the controls were adolescents. Smaller NN-distances were partly driven by shorter CDR3-alpha lengths in active tuberculosis patients, and statistical significance was not reached for the TCR-beta difference. With the diverse GMM-specific repertoire as input, a classifier achieved roughly 90% accuracy (AUROC about 0.93), whereas GEM motif frequencies as input gave roughly 70% accuracy.

The sequence was collected from a donor aged 10 to 29 with latent tuberculosis or without tuberculosis infection. Some clones in this sample may be carry-over from other donors' samples. The sample taken for sequencing was PBMCs.

The DNA sequence follows: TGTGCCAGCAGCTTGTCAGGAAGGGGTTCTTATGGCTACACCTTC. This is translated as CASSLSGRGSYGYTF. The sequence joins TRBV5-5 to TRBJ1-2; the D gene is possibly TRBD1, with 5 bases matching. V loses 1 base, J loses 5 bases, and the germline ends lie 15 bases apart. The CDR3 starts with the cysteine, ends with the phenylalanine, and has 15 residues. Here the CDR3 DNA is all that survives: 45 bases in frame from base 1. CDR1 SGHKS and CDR2 YYEKEE are derived from the germline V gene (reference sequence).